The 17 T cell receptor beta chains given below trace back to one sample, sequenced in a study of cytomegalovirus exposure and HLA in healthy donors. PCR amplification relied on 60 Vbeta primers (plus 13 Jbeta primers). Using immunoSEQ multiplex PCR, the repertoire was profiled, and TCRdb retains in-frame clones only, with some absent. The sample has around 130,000 clones, about 78% seen once. The sequenced sample consisted of PBMCs. All receptors come from a man aged 50 to 59 in good health and CMV-seronegative.

In its sample, this clone was seen a few times. The chain's CDR3 is CASSKGGNEQFF. In nucleotides, the CDR3 is TGTGCCAGCAGTAAGGGAGGCAATGAGCAGTTCTTC. The gene calls are TRBV6-5 and TRBJ2-1; weak D call: TRBD2 (6 bases). V was pared by 5 bases and J by 6 bases, with 8 bases between. CDR3 size: 12 residues. Germline V CDR1 and CDR2: MNHEY, SVGAGI.

The V call is TRBV6-5, the J call TRBJ1-4; a possible D gene is TRBD1 (6 bases). The CDR3 has 14 residues. From germline, CDR1 is MNHEY and CDR2 SVGAGI. V was shortened by 5 bases and J by 2 bases, with 9 bases between the two germline ends. The CDR3: CASSQGFTNEKLFF. Written as DNA, the CDR3 is TGTGCCAGCAGTCAGGGGTTTACTAATGAAAAACTGTTTTTT.

This rearrangement joins TRBV29-1 to TRBJ1-2, with TRBD1 identical over 8 bases. Trimming removed 1 base from V and 4 bases from J; junction bases left unmatched: 8. The CDR3 sequence is 15 residues long. Germline loops: CDR1 SQVTM, CDR2 ANQGSEA. For the CDR3, the DNA is TGCAGCGTTGAAGTCATCGGACAGGGTTTCTATGGCTACACCTTC. Protein: CSVEVIGQGFYGYTF.

The V call is TRBV30, the J call TRBJ1-2; perhaps TRBD1 as D (5 bases). Looked up from germline, CDR1 is GTSNPN and CDR2 is SVGIG (reference sequence). This CDR3 has 13 amino acids. V dropped 0 bases and J dropped 5 bases, with 10 bases sitting between them. CDR3 region: CAWSVDSDYGYTF. Written as DNA, the CDR3 is TGTGCCTGGAGTGTTGACAGTGATTATGGCTACACCTTC.

This chain joins TRBV5-8 and TRBJ2-1; 8 nucleotides line up with TRBD2. Germline-derived CDR1 and CDR2 are SGHTS and YDEGEE. This CDR3 has 15 residues. The V gene end was trimmed by 4 bases and the J gene end by 8 bases; junction bases not matched to a gene: 11. In nucleotides, the CDR3 is TGTGCCAGCAGCAAGGCCAGAGCGGGAGTCCATGAGCAGTTCTTC. Amino acids: CASSKARAGVHEQFF.

V usage is TRBV6-1 and J usage is TRBJ2-7; D perhaps matches TRBD2 (6 bases). V was trimmed by 1 base and J by 0 bases, leaving 10 bases between them. CDR3 length: 15 amino acids. Germline V gives CDR1 MNHNS, CDR2 SASEGT. The CDR3 spells CASSEGDWTSYEQYF. The CDR3 bases are TGTGCCAGCAGTGAAGGGGACTGGACCTCCTACGAGCAGTACTTC.

This clone was detected a few times. The chain couples TRBV5-6 to TRBJ1-5; TRBD1 is a possible D gene (6 bases). V was clipped by 4 bases and J by 4 bases, with 15 bases between them. CDR1 and CDR2 (germline): SGHDT, YYEEEE. The CDR3 covers 15 residues. CDR3 sequence: CASSLWTVWNQPQHF. CDR3 in DNA: TGTGCCAGCAGCCTCTGGACAGTTTGGAATCAGCCCCAGCATTTT.

This clone occurred once. The V call is TRBV5-4, the J call TRBJ2-2; 9 bases align to TRBD2. Germline V gene data show CDR1 as SGHNT and CDR2 as YYREEE (reference sequence). The CDR3 runs 16 residues. V dropped 5 bases and J dropped 8; count of bases not matched to a gene: 13. DNA of the CDR3: TGTGCCAGCAGGCCCAGCCCTAGCGGGACTGAGGGGGAGCTGTTTTTT. Translation: CASRPSPSGTEGELFF.

The CDR3 nucleotides read TGTGCCAGCAGTTATTACCAGGGGTCTGCGGCAGATACGCAGTATTTT. This codes for CASSYYQGSAADTQYF. This chain joins TRBV6-9 and TRBJ2-3; D may be TRBD1 (6 bases). Germline V gene lookup returns CDR1 MNHGY and CDR2 SVAAGI. With 1 base removed from V and 4 bases from J, the gap between germline ends came to 15 bases. The CDR3 has 16 amino acids.

V usage is TRBV19 and J usage is TRBJ1-5, with a weak D call TRBD1 (5 bases). The length of the CDR3 is 16 residues. The germline V and J ends were trimmed by 6 bases and 2 bases, with 17 bases remaining between them. CDR1 is LNHDA, CDR2 SQIVND, per germline (reference sequence). The CDR3 region is CASRSRSRAGNQPQHF. DNA for the CDR3: TGTGCCAGTAGGAGTCGATCCAGGGCTGGCAATCAGCCCCAGCATTTT.

V usage is TRBV6-6 and J usage is TRBJ2-5, with D possibly matching TRBD1 (7 bases). Trimming stripped 4 bases from V and 2 bases from J, with 14 bases between. The CDR3 contains 15 residues. CDR1 is MNHNY and CDR2 is SVGAGI in the germline V gene (reference sequence). The CDR3 nucleotides read TGTGCCAGCAGTTTCCGACAGGGAGGTCAAGAGACCCAGTACTTC. Its translation is CASSFRQGGQETQYF.

The CDR3 DNA is TGTGCCAGCCGCGGGTTAGCCAAAAACATTCAGTACTTC. This encodes CASRGLAKNIQYF. This sequence joins TRBV11-2 and TRBJ2-4; D possibly corresponds to TRBD2 (5 bases). Germline V gene data show CDR1 as SGHAT and CDR2 as FQNNGV. CDR3 length: 13 residues. V lost 8 bases and J lost 0, with 8 bases in between.

V usage is TRBV2 and J usage is TRBJ2-1; unclear D gene. The length of the CDR3 is 13 residues. Per the germline V gene, CDR1 is SNHLY and CDR2 is FYNNEI. Between the trimmed V and J ends, which lost 5 bases and 5 bases, there was a span of 10 bases. The CDR3 sequence is CASSTSGHNEQFF. The DNA for the CDR3 is TGTGCCAGCAGTACCTCTGGGCACAATGAGCAGTTCTTC.

The V and J genes are TRBV10-3 and TRBJ2-5; 9 bases are shared with TRBD1. Germline loops: CDR1 ENHRY, CDR2 SYGVKD. V gave up 11 bases and J gave up 4 bases; unmatched junction bases: 11. The CDR3 runs 14 residues. DNA of the CDR3: TGTGCCGTCTCGTCCGGGACAGGGACAGAGACCCAGTACTTC. Protein: CAVSSGTGTETQYF.

The chain couples TRBV10-3 to TRBJ2-1; 11 nucleotides align to TRBD2. The junction had 3 bases not matched to a gene; V was cut back by 9 bases and J by 5 bases. Germline V CDR1 and CDR2: ENHRY, SYGVKD. The CDR3 contains 13 residues. CDR3 coding DNA: TGTGCCATTGGGACTAGCGGTGACAATGAGCAGTTCTTC. Its translation: CAIGTSGDNEQFF.

V is TRBV14 and J is TRBJ2-3; TRBD1 aligns across 10 bases. V was clipped by 1 base and J by 2 bases; unmatched bases: 6. Germline V gene lookup returns CDR1 SGHDN and CDR2 FVKESK. This CDR3 is built from 17 residues. CDR3 nucleotide sequence: TGTGCCAGCAGCCAAGGTTTGGGACAGGGGTCCACAGATACGCAGTATTTT. It translates to CASSQGLGQGSTDTQYF.

The chain uses TRBV5-6 and TRBJ2-5; 8 bases agree with TRBD1. The J call is in doubt because the DNA end fits TRBJ2-7 better. Germline loops: CDR1 SGHDT, CDR2 YYEEEE. The CDR3 extends over 14 amino acids. CDR3 DNA sequence: TGTGCCAGCAGCTCCGGGACAGGTCACTACGAGCAGTACTTC. This codes for CASSSGTGHYEQYF.